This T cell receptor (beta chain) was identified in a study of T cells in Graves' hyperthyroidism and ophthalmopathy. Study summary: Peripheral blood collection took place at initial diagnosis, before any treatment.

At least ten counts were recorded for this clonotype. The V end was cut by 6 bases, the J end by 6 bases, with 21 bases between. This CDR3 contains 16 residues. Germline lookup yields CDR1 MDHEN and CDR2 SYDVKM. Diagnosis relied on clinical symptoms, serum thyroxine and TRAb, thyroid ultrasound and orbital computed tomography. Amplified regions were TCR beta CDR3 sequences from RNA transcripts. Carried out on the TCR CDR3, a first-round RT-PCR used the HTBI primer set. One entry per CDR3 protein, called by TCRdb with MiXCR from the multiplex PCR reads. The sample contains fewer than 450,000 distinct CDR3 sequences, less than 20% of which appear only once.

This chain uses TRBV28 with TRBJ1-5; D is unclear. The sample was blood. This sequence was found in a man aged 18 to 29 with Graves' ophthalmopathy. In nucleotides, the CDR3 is TGTGCCAGCAGCCGACCCTACAACAGTGCTCCTCAGCCCCAGCATTTT. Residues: CASSRPYNSAPQPQHF.